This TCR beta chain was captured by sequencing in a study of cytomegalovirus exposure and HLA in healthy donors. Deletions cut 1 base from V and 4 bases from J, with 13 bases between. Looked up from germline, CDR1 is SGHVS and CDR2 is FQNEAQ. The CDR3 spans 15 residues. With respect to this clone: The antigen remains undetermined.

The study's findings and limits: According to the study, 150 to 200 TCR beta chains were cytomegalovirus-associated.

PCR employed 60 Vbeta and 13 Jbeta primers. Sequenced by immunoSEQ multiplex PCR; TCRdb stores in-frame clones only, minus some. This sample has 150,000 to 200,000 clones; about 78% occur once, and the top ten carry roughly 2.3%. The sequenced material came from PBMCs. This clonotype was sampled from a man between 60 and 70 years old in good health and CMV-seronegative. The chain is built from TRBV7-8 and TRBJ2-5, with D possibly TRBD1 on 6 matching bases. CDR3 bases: TGTGCCAGCAGCTTAGGGCAGGGGAAGGGAGAGACCCAGTACTTC. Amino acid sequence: CASSLGQGKGETQYF.